The 24 T cell receptor delta chains below come from one sample, sequenced in a study of gamma-delta chains in newborns, infants, children. TCRdb reanalyzed the reads using CATT. The data contain nearly 5,500 delta-chain clones, approximately 17% of them singletons. Sequenced: blood. The receptors were gathered from a child who was a newborn, infant or young child, either healthy, febrile or measles-vaccinated (not recorded which).

This chain links TRDV2 with TRDJ3; no firm D call. The germline V and J ends were trimmed by 0 bases and 1 base, with 15 bases remaining between them. There are 19 residues in the CDR3. Germline lookup yields CDR1 GEAIGNYY and CDR2 EKD. In DNA, the CDR3 is TGTGCCTGTGACACCGGCTTTGGACAGACTTCCTGGGACACCCGACAGATGTTTTTC. It is translated as CACDTGFGQTSWDTRQMFF.

Only a few counts were recorded for this clone. Possible read error: a much larger clone is one base away. The same CDR3 is also encoded by other DNA sequences in this sample. The chain uses TRDV1 and TRDJ1; the match to TRDD3 covers 10 bases. The CDR3 loop spans 16 amino acids. Germline CDR1 TSWWSYY, CDR2 QGS. The CDR3 protein is CALGERWGIHTDKLIF. Written as DNA, the CDR3 is TGTGCTCTTGGGGAAAGGTGGGGGATACACACTGATAAACTCATCTTT.

In the case of this clone: Compared with germline, one end of the junction differs, possibly owing to a read error. The chain joins TRDV2 to TRDJ3; the match to TRDD3 covers 8 bases. Germline V gives CDR1 GEAIGNYY, CDR2 EKD. The length of the CDR3 is 20 residues. This CDR3 reads CACDTLLGGHGSWDARQMFF. The CDR3 region has the DNA TGTGCCTGTGACACCCTACTGGGGGGCCACGGCTCCTGGGACGCCCGACAGATGTTTTTC.

By frequency in the sample, this clone is medium-sized. The chain is built from TRDV1 and TRDJ1; TRDD3 aligns across 8 bases. This CDR3 has 15 amino acids. The V gene's germline CDR1 is TSWWSYY and CDR2 QGS. J lost 1 base, V lost 5 bases, and 6 bases had no gene match. The DNA of the CDR3 is TGTGCTCTTGGGTCTTTACTGGGGGCCACCGATAAACTCATCTTT. The encoded protein is CALGSLLGATDKLIF.

This clone was seen only a few times. The sample carries other DNA sequences with the same CDR3. The rearrangement joins TRDV2 to TRDJ1; D perhaps matches TRDD3 (6 bases). Germline V CDR1 and CDR2: GEAIGNYY, EKD. The V end was cut by 0 bases, the J end by 0 bases, with 28 bases between. The CDR3 consists of 21 residues. The CDR3 coding sequence is TGTGCCTGTGACACCGTCCATCAGGGGGTATGGGGGCAAACGTACACCGATAAACTCATCTTT. Its translation: CACDTVHQGVWGQTYTDKLIF.

In its sample, this clone was seen a few times. A much larger clone differs by one base, so this may be a read error. The same CDR3 also results from other DNA sequences found in this sample. The chain has TRDV2 and TRDJ3; TRDD3 matches 7 bases. Trimming removed 3 bases from V and 1 base from J; junction bases left unmatched: 2. Looked up from germline, CDR1 is GEAIGNYY and CDR2 is EKD. The CDR3 runs to 16 residues. CDR3 bases: TGTGCCTGTGACTGGGGGAGTTCCTGGGACACCCGACAGATGTTTTTC. This gives the protein CACDWGSSWDTRQMFF.

This clone is labeled medium-sized. Written as DNA, the CDR3 is TGTGCCGCCCTTCCCCTTTACACCGATAAACTCATCTTT. The encoded protein is CAALPLYTDKLIF. The rearrangement joins TRDV3 to TRDJ1, with a tentative D call TRDD2 (6 bases). Trimming stripped 5 bases from V and 0 bases from J, with 13 bases between. CDR3 length: 13 amino acids. Germline-derived CDR1 and CDR2 are TVYSNPD and GDNSRS (reference sequence).

The rearrangement uses TRDV1 and TRDJ1, with 9 bases fitting TRDD2. Matching the DNA to germline supplied the J gene, which TCRdb does not give. The CDR3 is made up of 15 amino acids. V trimming: 4 bases; J trimming: 7 bases; junction bases outside the gene matches: 10. CDR1 is TSWWSYY and CDR2 is QGS in the germline V gene. The CDR3 spells CALGGAFLLDAKLIF. The CDR3 region has the DNA TGTGCTCTTGGGGGCGCCTTCCTACTGGATGCTAAACTCATCTTT.

As concerns this clone: The germline gene is not matched at one end of the junction; a read error may be the cause. V usage is TRDV2 and J usage is TRDJ1, with 11 bases matching TRDD3. Since TCRdb gives no J gene, matching the DNA to germline was used here to assign it. CDR3 length equals 21 residues. Germline lookup yields CDR1 GEAIGNYY and CDR2 EKD. The CDR3 here is CACDTRYYRTGGYVGTDELIF. CDR3 coding DNA: TGTGCCTGTGACACCCGATACTATAGAACTGGGGGATATGTCGGGACCGATGAACTCATCTTT.

This clone rates as large. Other DNA sequences in the same sample also yield this CDR3. The V and J genes are TRDV2 and TRDJ3; 11 positions match TRDD3. After removal of 2 bases from V and 0 bases from J, the junction contained 2 bases not matched to a gene. Germline V gene sequence: CDR1 GEAIGNYY, CDR2 EKD. This CDR3 has 18 residues. In DNA form, the CDR3 reads TGTGCCTGTGACAGTACTGGGGGATACTCCTGGGACACCCGACAGATGTTTTTC. Its protein is CACDSTGGYSWDTRQMFF.

With regard to this clone: The same CDR3 can be traced to other DNA sequences in this sample. The V and J genes are TRDV2 and TRDJ1; 8 positions agree with TRDD3. This CDR3 comprises 20 residues. V shed 0 bases and J 0 bases; nucleotides not matched to a gene: 17. Germline CDR1 and CDR2: GEAIGNYY and EKD. The CDR3 loop is CACDTVFGIGGIEDTDKLIF. CDR3 nucleotides: TGTGCCTGTGACACCGTATTCGGTATAGGGGGGATAGAAGACACCGATAAACTCATCTTT.

For the V gene the call is TRDV1; the J gene has no call; the table gives TRDD3 as D, unverified against the DNA. CDR3 length: 22 residues. Germline values: CDR1 TSWWSYY, CDR2 QGS. The CDR3 here is CALGAKPPSRSLPEMRTDKLTF. CDR3 bases: TGTGCTCTCGGGGCCAAACCCCCTTCCCGCAGTCTCCCCGAGATGCGAACCGATAAACTCACCTTT.

This clone was counted a few times. The same CDR3 also results from other DNA sequences found in this sample. The rearrangement links TRDV2 to TRDJ2; 12 nucleotides agree with TRDD3. V shed 3 bases and J 2 bases; nucleotides not matched to a gene: 21. Germline V gene lookup returns CDR1 GEAIGNYY and CDR2 EKD. The CDR3 totals 22 residues. The CDR3 sequence is CACDHISPLLGDTSKLTAQLFF. The DNA of the CDR3 is TGTGCCTGTGACCACATCTCTCCCCTACTGGGGGATACCTCAAAATTGACAGCACAACTCTTCTTT.

J gene TRDJ1 was identified, but the V gene was not called; no check of the table's D call, TRDD3, against the DNA was made. This CDR3 is 20 amino acids long. CDR3 coding DNA: TGTGCTCTTGGGGAACCCCAACTCCACTGTGTGCCACTGGGAACCGACAAACTCATCTTT. This encodes CALGEPQLHCVPLGTDKLIF.

Comment on this clone: Other DNA variants within this sample encode the same CDR3. V gene TRDV2 combines with J gene TRDJ3; 8 bases fit TRDD3. CDR1 is GEAIGNYY and CDR2 is EKD in the germline V gene. The J segment lost 0 bases and the V segment lost 0 bases, leaving 6 bases of the junction unmatched. The CDR3 is 19 amino acids. CDR3 sequence reads: CACDTTGGHRSWDTRQMFF. DNA of the CDR3: TGTGCCTGTGACACCACTGGGGGTCACCGCTCCTGGGACACCCGACAGATGTTTTTC.

This clone is medium-sized (0.01 to 0.1%) within its sample. V and J are TRDV2 and TRDJ3; 7 nucleotides match TRDD3. CDR3 length: 18 amino acids. Germline values: CDR1 GEAIGNYY, CDR2 EKD. Trimming cost V 0 bases and J 0 bases; bases outside gene matches: 4. The CDR3 sequence is CACDTAWGSSWDTRQMFF. The CDR3 region has the DNA TGTGCCTGTGACACCGCTTGGGGGAGCTCCTGGGACACCCGACAGATGTTTTTC.

This chain uses TRDV2 with TRDJ1; tentatively, D is TRDD3 (5 bases). TCRdb offers no J gene call, so here the DNA was matched to germline to obtain one. V lost 7 bases, J lost 0 bases, and 17 bases lay in between. The CDR3 sequence is 15 residues long. The germline V gene has CDR1 GEAIGNYY and CDR2 EKD. DNA for the CDR3: TGTGCCTGGCAGGCTGTACTGGCGTACACCGATAAACTCATCTTT. Amino acid sequence: CAWQAVLAYTDKLIF.

The chain links TRDV2 to TRDJ1; TRDD3 agrees at 8 bases. TCRdb carries no J gene annotation; the J gene was assigned here by matching the DNA with germline. The CDR3 contains 21 residues. In germline, CDR1 is GEAIGNYY, CDR2 EKD. Trimming at V came to 3 bases and at J to 1 base, leaving 24 bases not matched to a gene. The CDR3 nucleotides read TGTGCCTGTGACGCCTTATCGACAGTAATGGGGGATGCTGGGGGCACCGATAAACTCATCTTT. Translated: CACDALSTVMGDAGGTDKLIF.

This clone was seen a few times. The rearrangement uses TRDV2 and TRDJ3; D is possibly TRDD3 (5 bases). Germline assignment: CDR1 GEAIGNYY and CDR2 EKD. V was shortened by 0 bases and J by 0 bases, with 26 bases between the two germline ends. This CDR3 spans 23 amino acids. CDR3 bases: TGTGCCTGTGACACCGTGGAAGGGAGGATAATGGAAGGGAGCTCCTGGGACACCCGACAGATGTTTTTC. Amino acids: CACDTVEGRIMEGSSWDTRQMFF.

V usage is TRDV2 and J usage is TRDJ1; 9 bases fit TRDD3. The length of the CDR3 is 17 residues. Germline CDR1 is GEAIGNYY and CDR2 is EKD. With 1 base clipped from V and 1 base from J, the junction kept 9 bases outside the gene matches. This chain's CDR3 is CACDTPWGILTTDKLIF. The CDR3 bases are TGTGCCTGTGACACTCCCTGGGGGATCCTAACCACCGATAAACTCATCTTT.

On this clone: This clone may be a read error of a much larger clone one base away. The rearrangement links TRDV2 to TRDJ1, with TRDD3 identical over 13 bases. TCRdb supplies no J gene; here it was assigned by aligning the nucleotide sequence to germline. J gave up 0 bases and V 8 bases, and 20 bases lay outside the gene matches. Germline V CDR1 and CDR2: GEAIGNYY, EKD. CDR3 length: 20 amino acids. The CDR3, as DNA: TGTGCCTTGTCCTTCCGTCGGCGTACTGGGGGATACGAAGACACCGATAAACTCATCTTT. It is translated as CALSFRRRTGGYEDTDKLIF.

Remarks on this clone: A single base separates this from a much larger clone, so it may be a read error. The chain recombines TRDV2 with TRDJ3; the match to TRDD3 covers 11 bases. TCRdb carries no J gene annotation; the J gene was assigned here by matching the DNA with germline. Germline CDR1 is GEAIGNYY and CDR2 is EKD. The CDR3 is 21 amino acids. CDR3 bases: TGTGCCTGTGACACGGGAGGCTGGGGGATACCGAGCTCCTGGGACACCCGAAAGATGTTTTTC. Its protein is CACDTGGWGIPSSWDTRKMFF.

This clone turned up a few times. A much bigger clone sits one base away, suggesting this may be a read error. The same CDR3 arises from other DNA sequences in this sample as well. The CDR3 DNA sequence: TGCGCCTGTGACACCGAGGGGAGCTCCTGGGACACCCGACAGATGTTTTTC. Translating it yields CACDTEGSSWDTRQMFF. The chain combines TRDV2 with TRDJ3; maybe TRDD3 (5 bases). Per germline, CDR1 GEAIGNYY and CDR2 EKD. The CDR3 has 17 residues.

This clone is medium-sized (0.01 to 0.1%). CDR3 DNA: TGTGCCTGTGACACCGCAACTGGGGGCCAAGATAAACTCATCTTT. Residues: CACDTATGGQDKLIF. The chain carries TRDV2 and TRDJ1; 8 nucleotides align to TRDD3. Per the germline V gene, CDR1 is GEAIGNYY and CDR2 is EKD. V was clipped by 0 bases and J by 5 bases; unmatched bases: 7. This CDR3 has 15 amino acids.